Presented here are 13 T cell receptor beta chains from one specimen sequenced in a study of T cells after yellow fever vaccination. From the 5' RACE reads, TCRdb called clonotypes with MiXCR, one entry per CDR3 protein. The sample holds 80,000 to 100,000 distinct CDR3 sequences; around 5.8% are singletons and the top ten take under 50%. Sequencing used CD8+ T cells sorted from PBMCs, obtained 10 days after the yellow fever booster vaccination. These receptors were collected from a man aged 18 to 29 who received the YFV17D yellow fever vaccine.

The J gene is TRBJ2-5, the V gene TRBV27; the D gene could be TRBD1 or TRBD2 (6 bases each). The V and J ends lost 1 base and 5 bases respectively, with 11 bases between them. This CDR3 is built from 14 residues. CDR1 and CDR2 from the germline V gene are MNHEY and SMNVEV (reference sequence). DNA for the CDR3: TGTGCCAGCAGTTTATTGGGGGGCGGGGAGACCCAGTACTTC. This translates into CASSLLGGGETQYF.

This clonotype was found a few times. The chain recombines TRBV6-5 with TRBJ2-3; 8 nucleotides agree with TRBD2. This CDR3 has 15 amino acids. Germline CDR1 is MNHEY and CDR2 is SVGAGI. With 7 bases clipped from V and 2 bases from J, the junction kept 8 bases outside the gene matches. The CDR3 nucleotides read TGTGCCAGCACCATCAGCGGGGGCCTCACAGATACGCAGTATTTT. It is translated as CASTISGGLTDTQYF.

This clonotype was detected many times. V usage is TRBV5-6 and J usage is TRBJ2-3, with 9 bases aligning to TRBD2. The CDR3 is 17 residues long. The germline V gene has CDR1 SGHDT and CDR2 YYEEEE. V lost 5 bases and J lost 2; bases outside the gene matches: 12. CDR3 DNA sequence: TGTGCCAGCAGGAGGAGGAGCGGGGGGATTTACACAGATACGCAGTATTTT. Its protein is CASRRRSGGIYTDTQYF.

This clonotype was seen only a few times. The genes are TRBV7-2 and TRBJ2-3; D is possibly TRBD2 (6 bases). The CDR3 is 15 residues long. Germline CDR1 is SGHTA and CDR2 is FQGNSA. V shed 5 bases and J shed 1 base, with 13 bases lying between them. The DNA for the CDR3 is TGTGCCAGCAGCCTCCGGGACTCCCGCACAGATACGCAGTATTTT. Translating gives CASSLRDSRTDTQYF.

This clonotype was detected a few times. The CDR3 coding sequence is TGTGCCAGCAGCTTTGGGAGGGAAAAACTGTTTTTT. It codes for CASSFGREKLFF. The gene calls are TRBV7-8 and TRBJ1-4; D call uncertain. Deletions cut 3 bases from V and 8 bases from J, with 7 bases between. Germline CDR1 SGHVS, CDR2 FQNEAQ. This CDR3 contains 12 residues.

CDR3 sequence: CASSSTGTANTEAFF. CDR3 coding DNA: TGTGCCAGCAGTTCTACCGGGACAGCGAACACTGAAGCTTTCTTT. The chain is built from TRBV6-5 and TRBJ1-1; TRBD1 aligns across 7 bases. Trimming took 4 bases from V and 1 from J; bases not matched to a gene: 6. Germline V gene sequence: CDR1 MNHEY, CDR2 SVGAGI. The CDR3 is made up of 15 amino acids.

For the CDR3, the DNA is TGTGCCAGCAGTGACTCGACTGAAGCTTTCTTT. Residues: CASSDSTEAFF. The chain carries TRBV6-1 and TRBJ1-1; D gene unclear. Trimming left V 3 bases short and J 5 bases short, with 4 bases between. The CDR3 consists of 11 residues. CDR1 is MNHNS and CDR2 is SASEGT in the germline V gene.

This clonotype was counted between two and nine times. This chain connects TRBV7-9 to TRBJ1-1, with 9 bases matching TRBD1. The CDR3 is 13 amino acids. Germline CDR1 SEHNR, CDR2 FQNEAQ (reference sequence). V trimming: 4 bases; J trimming: 6 bases; junction bases outside the gene matches: 3. CDR3 nucleotide sequence: TGTGCCAGCAGCTACGGACAGGGGCCTGAAGCTTTCTTT. The encoded protein is CASSYGQGPEAFF.

CDR3 sequence: CSVDPPGQGRWDTQYF. CDR3 sequence (DNA): TGCAGCGTTGACCCGCCGGGACAGGGCCGTTGGGATACGCAGTATTTT. The chain has TRBV29-1 and TRBJ2-3; 9 nucleotides line up with TRBD1. There are 16 residues in the CDR3. CDR1 SQVTM and CDR2 ANQGSEA come from the germline V gene. With V trimmed by 3 bases and J by 6 bases, 13 bases remained unmatched.

This clonotype was counted ten times or more. The chain joins TRBV7-9 to TRBJ1-1; the match to TRBD1 covers 12 bases. V lost 7 bases to trimming and J lost 5 bases; unmatched junction nucleotides: 11. CDR3 length: 16 residues. CDR1 and CDR2 (germline): SEHNR, FQNEAQ (reference sequence). The CDR3: CASKYPGQGALTEAFF. The CDR3 nucleotides are TGTGCCAGCAAATATCCGGGACAGGGGGCTTTAACTGAAGCTTTCTTT.

In its sample, this clonotype was seen a few times. V usage is TRBV24-1 and J usage is TRBJ2-2; D may match TRBD1 or TRBD2 (5 bases each). The CDR3 has 15 amino acids. Trimming cost V 2 bases and J 6 bases, with 12 bases left between them. The V gene's germline CDR1 is KGHDR and CDR2 SFDVKD. The CDR3 region has the DNA TGTGCCACCAGTGATTGGACGGGGCAGTCCGGGGAGCTGTTTTTT. This encodes CATSDWTGQSGELFF.

In its sample, this clonotype was seen a few times. This chain joins TRBV14 and TRBJ1-2, with 7 bases aligning to TRBD1. Germline loops: CDR1 SGHDN, CDR2 FVKESK. The J segment lost 6 bases and the V segment lost 1 base, leaving 8 bases of the junction unmatched. CDR3 length equals 15 residues. The CDR3 spells CASSQVTGDSDGYTF. The CDR3 bases are TGTGCCAGCAGCCAAGTCACAGGGGATTCTGATGGCTACACCTTC.

The CDR3 protein is CASSISGTPEAFF. CDR3 in DNA: TGTGCCAGCAGTATTTCGGGGACTCCTGAAGCTTTCTTT. The chain recombines TRBV12-3 or TRBV12-4 with TRBJ1-1, with D perhaps matching TRBD1 (5 bases). V lost 5 bases and J lost 6, with 13 bases in between. CDR3 length equals 13 residues.